Below are 14 T cell receptor beta chains sequenced from a single sample in a study of shared clonotypes between healthy human individuals. Assay used: immunoSEQ multiplex PCR; TCRdb lists only in-frame clones, some missing. The sample holds over a million clones; about 77% are singletons and the top ten take about 1.5%. The sequencing sample was made of memory CD4+ T cells sorted from blood. As for subset: CD45RA-negative fraction. Source of these receptors: a man aged 18 to 35 in good health.

The chain recombines TRBV6-1 with TRBJ2-6, with D hard to call. Trimming shortened V by 7 bases and J by 0 bases, and 10 bases separated the two germline ends. The CDR3 length is 15 residues. Per the germline V gene, CDR1 is MNHNS and CDR2 is SASEGT. The CDR3 DNA reads TGTGCCAGCACCTCCCTAGGCTCTGGGGCCAACGTCCTGACTTTC. It translates to CASTSLGSGANVLTF.

This rearrangement joins TRBV19 to TRBJ1-5; D possibly corresponds to TRBD1 (6 bases). V gave up 6 bases and J gave up 4 bases, with 10 bases separating them. This CDR3 contains 13 residues. Germline V CDR1 and CDR2: LNHDA, SQIVND (reference sequence). The CDR3: CASRQGMNQPQHF. The DNA for the CDR3 is TGTGCCAGTAGACAGGGTATGAATCAGCCCCAGCATTTT.

V is TRBV15 and J is TRBJ2-3; D remains ambiguous. This CDR3 has 12 residues. V was trimmed by 0 bases and J by 14 bases, leaving 12 bases between them. The germline V gene has CDR1 LNHNV and CDR2 YYDKDF (reference sequence). The CDR3 sequence: CATSRDDLVGYF. For the CDR3, the DNA is TGTGCCACCAGCAGAGACGACCTAGTTGGGTATTTT.

The chain has TRBV5-1 and TRBJ2-5, with TRBD2 identical over 7 bases. Germline trimming cut 5 bases from V and 5 bases from J; bases unmatched to any gene: 12. This CDR3 is built from 15 residues. Per germline, CDR1 SGHRS and CDR2 YFSETQ. The CDR3 spells CASRSGTNTGETQYF. The CDR3 nucleotides are TGCGCCAGCAGGAGCGGGACGAATACCGGGGAGACCCAGTACTTC.

This chain uses TRBV9 with TRBJ2-6; unclear D gene. CDR3 length: 16 amino acids. V shed 0 bases and J shed 0 bases, with 7 bases lying between them. The germline V gene has CDR1 SGDLS and CDR2 YYNGEE. CDR3 sequence (DNA): TGTGCCAGCAGCGTAGGGGTAGGCTCTGGGGCCAACGTCCTGACTTTC. Translating gives CASSVGVGSGANVLTF.

The chain links TRBV27 to TRBJ2-3, with D uncertain. This CDR3 spans 13 amino acids. V dropped 6 bases and J dropped 1 base, with 8 bases sitting between them. Germline CDR1 is MNHEY and CDR2 is SMNVEV (reference sequence). In DNA form, the CDR3 reads TGTGCCAGCAGGTTGACTGGCACAGATACGCAGTATTTT. Translation: CASRLTGTDTQYF.

The V call is TRBV5-1, the J call TRBJ2-6, with D unresolved. CDR3 length: 16 residues. Per germline, CDR1 SGHRS and CDR2 YFSETQ. The V end was cut by 4 bases, the J end by 0 bases, with 11 bases between. CDR3 protein: CASSGRPSSGANVLTF. In DNA, the CDR3 is TGCGCCAGCAGCGGCAGGCCTTCCTCTGGGGCCAACGTCCTGACTTTC.

V is TRBV9 and J is TRBJ2-1, with 13 nucleotides matching TRBD2. Losses at the gene ends were 6 bases for V and 6 bases for J; bases not matched to a gene: 12. The CDR3 consists of 17 residues. The germline gives CDR1 SGDLS, CDR2 YYNGEE. CDR3 DNA: TGTGCCAGCAACCCCGGCGGGGGGACTAGCGGGATCAATGAGCAGTTCTTC. It yields the protein CASNPGGGTSGINEQFF.

The V gene is TRBV5-1, the J gene TRBJ1-1; D is perhaps TRBD1 (5 bases). The CDR3 covers 17 residues. Germline CDR1 is SGHRS and CDR2 is YFSETQ. With 4 bases removed from V and 4 bases from J, the gap between germline ends came to 23 bases. The CDR3 spells CASSPLIRRGFGTEAFF. The CDR3 DNA reads as TGCGCCAGCAGCCCCTTGATTCGGCGGGGGTTCGGCACTGAAGCTTTCTTT.

The V gene is TRBV19, the J gene TRBJ2-1; D is uncertain. V was trimmed by 3 bases and J by 6 bases, leaving 15 bases between them. The CDR3 runs to 15 residues. The germline V gene encodes CDR1 LNHDA and CDR2 SQIVND (reference sequence). DNA for the CDR3: TGTGCCAGTAGTATTTCGTTAGGCCAGACCAATGAGCAGTTCTTC. This sequence encodes CASSISLGQTNEQFF.

The chain employs TRBV27 and TRBJ1-6; D gene uncertain. The CDR3 sequence is 19 residues long. Germline CDR1 is MNHEY and CDR2 is SMNVEV (reference sequence). Trimming removed 6 bases at V and 0 bases at J, with 21 bases between. The DNA of the CDR3 is TGTGCCAGCAGCCCATCCCTCCCGCGGGTGAGCTCCTATAATTCACCCCTCCACTTT. Residues: CASSPSLPRVSSYNSPLHF.

This clone was seen a few times. The V and J genes are TRBV6-1 and TRBJ1-6, with 8 bases lining up with TRBD1. From germline, CDR1 is MNHNS and CDR2 SASEGT. This CDR3 comprises 12 residues. J lost 9 bases, V lost 6 bases, and 1 base had no gene match. The DNA of the CDR3 is TGTGCCAGCAGGACAGGGGCTTCACCCCTCCACTTT. Its translation is CASRTGASPLHF.

The rearrangement links TRBV9 to TRBJ2-1; no clear D. CDR1 and CDR2 from the germline V gene are SGDLS and YYNGEE. The CDR3 sequence is 14 residues long. Between the trimmed V and J ends, which lost 0 bases and 3 bases, there was a span of 7 bases. CDR3 region: CASSVADNYNEQFF. CDR3 nucleotides: TGTGCCAGCAGCGTAGCTGACAACTACAATGAGCAGTTCTTC.

The chain has TRBV4-1 and TRBJ1-2; 8 nucleotides match TRBD1. Trimming cost V 1 base and J 0 bases; bases outside gene matches: 7. This CDR3 has 17 residues. Germline loops: CDR1 MGHRA, CDR2 YSYEKL. In nucleotides, the CDR3 is TGCGCCAGCAGCCAAGGCCAGGGGGCTCCTACTAACTATGGCTACACCTTC. Translated, it gives CASSQGQGAPTNYGYTF.